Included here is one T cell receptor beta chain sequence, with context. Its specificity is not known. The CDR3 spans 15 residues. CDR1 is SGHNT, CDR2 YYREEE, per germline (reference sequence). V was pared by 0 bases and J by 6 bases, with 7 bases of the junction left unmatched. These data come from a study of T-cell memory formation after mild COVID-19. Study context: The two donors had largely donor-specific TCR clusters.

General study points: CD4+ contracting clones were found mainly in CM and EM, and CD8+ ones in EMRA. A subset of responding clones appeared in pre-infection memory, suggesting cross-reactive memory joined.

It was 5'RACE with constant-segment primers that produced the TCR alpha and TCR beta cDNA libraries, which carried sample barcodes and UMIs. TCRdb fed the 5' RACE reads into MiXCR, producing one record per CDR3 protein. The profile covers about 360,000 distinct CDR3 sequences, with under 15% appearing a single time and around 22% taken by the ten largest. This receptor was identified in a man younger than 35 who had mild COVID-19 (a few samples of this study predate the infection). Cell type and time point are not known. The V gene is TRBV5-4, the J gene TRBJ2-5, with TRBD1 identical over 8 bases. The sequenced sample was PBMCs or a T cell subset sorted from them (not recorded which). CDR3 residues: CASSLGAGGIQTQYF. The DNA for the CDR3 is TGTGCCAGCAGCTTGGGGGCAGGGGGCATCCAGACCCAGTACTTC.